The rows below give T cell receptor beta chains drawn from one sample of a study of blood T cell repertoires in COVID-19. TCRdb's table, derived via immunoSEQ multiplex PCR, lists solely in-frame clones and lacks some. The data show 150,000 or so clones, 80% to 85% seen once. The sample taken for sequencing was peripheral blood. The source of these receptors is a woman aged 55-75 years with acute or convalescent COVID-19. The CDR3 runs from the conserved cysteine through the conserved F or W. A D gene is named only where the DNA matches it firmly. Rows may omit the clone size; those that give it use once, few, many or a size class.

>TRBV28|.|.|TRBJ2-5
CASSSPQETQYF
TGTGCCAGCAGCTCCCCCCAAGAGACCCAGTACTTC
>TRBV28|.|.|TRBJ2-5
CASSHGLLQETQYF
TGTGCCAGCAGCCACGGACTACTGCAAGAGACCCAGTACTTC
>TRBV18|.|.|TRBJ2-6
CASSPRWDISGANVLTF
TGTGCCAGCTCACCCCGATGGGACATCTCTGGGGCCAACGTCCTGACTTTC
>TRBV5-4|.|TRBD2|TRBJ2-3
CASSPGLADGGTQYF
TGTGCCAGCAGCCCGGGACTAGCGGATGGGGGTACGCAGTATTTT
>TRBV4-3|few|TRBD2|TRBJ2-7
CASSLSSSSGGGYEQYF
TGCGCCAGCAGCCTTTCGTCCTCTAGCGGGGGTGGGTACGAGCAGTACTTC
>TRBV28|.|.|TRBJ1-5
CASSSGRNKPQHF
TGTGCCAGCAGCTCAGGTCGGAATAAGCCCCAGCATTTT
>TRBV7-6|.|TRBD2|TRBJ2-3
CASSPGVGAGMTDTQYF
TGTGCCAGCAGTCCGGGGGTCGGAGCGGGAATGACAGATACGCAGTATTTT
>TRBV15|few|.|TRBJ1-5
CATSGGGNQPQHF
TGTGCCACCAGTGGGGGGGGAAATCAGCCCCAGCATTTT
>TRBV18|.|.|TRBJ1-1
CASSDPAGKGTEAFF
TGTGCCAGCTCAGACCCGGCAGGTAAGGGGACTGAAGCTTTCTTT
>TRBV5-1|.|.|TRBJ2-5
CASSPGPGNQETQYF
TGCGCCAGCAGCCCCGGGCCCGGGAATCAAGAGACCCAGTACTTC
>TRBV28|few|TRBD1|TRBJ2-1
CASRTGGYNEQFF
TGTGCCAGCAGGACAGGGGGCTACAATGAGCAGTTCTTC
>TRBV7-9|once|TRBD2|TRBJ2-1
CASSSLGLAGGSEQFF
TGTGCCAGCAGCTCCCTGGGACTAGCGGGAGGTAGTGAGCAGTTCTTC
>TRBV30|.|TRBD1|TRBJ1-5
CAWSGKTGRKSQPQHF
TGTGCCTGGAGTGGAAAGACAGGGAGGAAGAGTCAGCCCCAGCATTTT
>TRBV30|.|TRBD1|TRBJ1-1
CAWYGDRGYTEAFF
TGTGCCTGGTACGGGGACAGGGGTTACACTGAAGCTTTCTTT
>TRBV25-1|.|TRBD1|TRBJ2-3
CASRKPPGQGDIDTQYF
TGTGCCAGCAGAAAACCACCGGGACAGGGGGATATAGATACGCAGTATTTT
>TRBV28|few|TRBD1|TRBJ1-5
CAADRGRGQPQHF
TGTGCCGCCGACAGGGGGCGAGGTCAGCCCCAGCATTTT
>TRBV7-9|.|TRBD2|TRBJ2-1
CASSLSMAGASYNEQFF
TGTGCCAGCAGCTTATCTATGGCGGGAGCCTCCTACAATGAGCAGTTCTTC
>TRBV5-1|.|.|TRBJ2-1
CASTLSGGEQFF
TGCGCCAGCACCTTATCCGGGGGTGAGCAGTTCTTC
>TRBV30|.|TRBD2|TRBJ2-7
CAWTRLAGLEQYF
TGTGCCTGGACGCGACTAGCAGGCCTTGAGCAGTACTTC
>TRBV30|once|TRBD1|TRBJ2-5
CAWSTPGGFETQYF
TGTGCCTGGAGCACCCCAGGGGGCTTTGAGACCCAGTACTTC
>TRBV2|.|TRBD1|TRBJ2-5
CASRAGGETQYF
TGTGCCAGCAGGGCAGGGGGAGAGACCCAGTACTTC
>TRBV29-1|.|.|TRBJ2-2
CSVDIRTVSTGELFF
TGCAGCGTAGATATTAGGACAGTTAGTACCGGGGAGCTGTTTTTT
>TRBV2|.|.|TRBJ1-1
CASSESWSENGAVAFF
TGTGCCAGCAGTGAATCATGGTCTGAGAATGGGGCAGTAGCTTTCTTT
>TRBV5-5|.|.|TRBJ1-1
CASSLYSNTEAFF
TGTGCCAGCAGCTTGTACAGCAACACTGAAGCTTTCTTT
>TRBV19|.|TRBD1|TRBJ1-6
CASSTTGVDSPLHF
TGTGCCAGTAGTACGACAGGGGTTGATTCACCCCTCCACTTT
>TRBV2|.|TRBD2|TRBJ2-1
CATSGLAMYNEQFF
TGTGCCACCTCGGGACTAGCGATGTACAATGAGCAGTTCTTC
>TRBV24-1|.|.|TRBJ2-1
CATSAPGGSYNEQFF
TGTGCCACCAGTGCCCCCGGGGGCTCCTACAATGAGCAGTTCTTC
>TRBV6-1|once|.|TRBJ1-4
CASSEGPANEKLFF
TGTGCCAGCAGTGAAGGTCCCGCTAATGAAAAACTGTTTTTT
>TRBV28|.|TRBD1|TRBJ1-1
CASSVTGGWPEAFF
TGTGCCAGCAGTGTGACAGGGGGCTGGCCTGAAGCTTTCTTT
>TRBV6-5|few|.|TRBJ1-1
CASSSRGRGFTEAFF
TGTGCCAGCAGTAGCCGCGGCAGGGGTTTCACTGAAGCTTTCTTT